These 11 T cell receptor beta chains came from one sample sequenced in a study of blood T cell repertoires in COVID-19. Using immunoSEQ multiplex PCR, the repertoire was profiled, and TCRdb retains in-frame clones only, with some absent. The table lists 50,000 to 60,000 clones, about 83% of them singletons. The sample was peripheral blood. Source of these receptors: a man aged 35-49 years with acute or convalescent COVID-19.

The J gene is TRBJ1-1, the V gene TRBV7-2, with 7 bases aligning to TRBD1. CDR1 is SGHTA and CDR2 is FQGNSA in the germline V gene. CDR3 length equals 14 residues. V was clipped by 5 bases and J by 2 bases; unmatched bases: 5. DNA of the CDR3: TGTGCCAGCAGCATGACAGGGTCCAACACTGAAGCTTTCTTT. This gives the protein CASSMTGSNTEAFF.

The genes are TRBV28 and TRBJ1-3; TRBD1 agrees at 7 bases. In germline, CDR1 is MDHEN, CDR2 SYDVKM. The CDR3 has 18 amino acids. With 6 bases clipped from V and 0 bases from J, the junction kept 14 bases outside the gene matches. CDR3 coding DNA: TGTGCCAGCAGGGGGGAAGTTCAGGGGGGTTACTCTGGAAACACCATATATTTT. This codes for CASRGEVQGGYSGNTIYF. The variable domain in full, completed from reference TRBV28 and TRBJ1-3, reads DVKVTQSSRYLVKRTGEKVFLECVQDMDHENMFWYRQDPGLGLRLIYFSYDVKMKEKGDIPEGYSVSREKKERFSLILESASTNQTSMYLCASRGEVQGGYSGNTIYFGEGSWLTVV.

The chain recombines TRBV29-1 with TRBJ1-4, with TRBD1 matching 7 bases. CDR1 and CDR2 (germline): SQVTM, ANQGSEA. The trim removed 5 bases at V and 7 bases at J, leaving 7 bases unmatched. The CDR3 runs 13 residues. CDR3 sequence: CSVRRQGSEKLFF. In DNA, the CDR3 is TGCAGCGTTAGGCGACAGGGTAGTGAAAAACTGTTTTTT.

J is TRBJ1-5 and V is TRBV30; 7 bases map to TRBD1. CDR3 length: 13 residues. V lost 4 bases and J lost 5; bases outside the gene matches: 5. Germline V CDR1 and CDR2: GTSNPN, SVGIG (reference sequence). As DNA, the CDR3 is TGTGCCTGGACCTCAGGGGGGTATCAGCCCCAGCATTTT. Protein product: CAWTSGGYQPQHF.

J is TRBJ2-3 and V is TRBV5-1; TRBD2 might be the D (6 bases). Germline CDR1 and CDR2: SGHRS and YFSETQ. The CDR3 spans 14 residues. Trimming took off 6 bases at V and 0 bases at J, with 11 bases between the two ends. The CDR3 DNA reads as TGCGCCAGCAAGGGAGGTGCTAGCACAGATACGCAGTATTTT. The encoded protein is CASKGGASTDTQYF.

The V gene is TRBV21-1, the J gene TRBJ2-5; TRBD1 was called by the table and not checked on the DNA. TRBV21-1 is designated a pseudogene. There are 15 residues in the CDR3. The CDR3 loop is CASSTQDPGQFTQYF. In DNA form, the CDR3 reads TGTGCCAGCAGCACTCAGGATCCGGGACAATTCACCCAGTACTTC.

J is TRBJ2-1 and V is TRBV7-9; 7 nucleotides line up with TRBD2. This CDR3 region has 14 residues. Losses at the gene ends were 1 base for V and 10 bases for J; bases not matched to a gene: 7. The germline V gene has CDR1 SEHNR and CDR2 FQNEAQ (reference sequence). The CDR3 DNA follows: TGTGCCAGCAGCTTAGTGGATATCGGGGGGGAGCAGTTCTTC. Translated: CASSLVDIGGEQFF.

The chain joins TRBV10-2 to TRBJ2-5; D might be TRBD2 (7 bases). CDR1 is WSHSY, CDR2 SAAADI, per germline. The CDR3 covers 14 residues. The V and J ends lost 5 bases and 5 bases respectively, with 15 bases between them. The CDR3 loop reads CASSPGGAGETQYF. The CDR3 nucleotides are TGCGCCAGCAGTCCTGGGGGGGCCGGGGAGACCCAGTACTTC.

The genes are TRBV6-5 and TRBJ1-6; 7 bases are a match to TRBD1. CDR1 and CDR2 (germline): MNHEY, SVGAGI. Germline trimming cut 6 bases from V and 15 bases from J; bases unmatched to any gene: 14. The CDR3 runs 14 residues. DNA for the CDR3: TGTGCCAGCAGCCTGGACAGGCTCAGTAAGGACCTCCACTTT. This codes for CASSLDRLSKDLHF.

The rearrangement uses TRBV7-8 and TRBJ1-1, with D possibly TRBD1 on 6 matching bases. V lost 2 bases and J 0 bases, leaving 10 bases between the germline ends. The CDR3 loop spans 15 amino acids. Germline V gene data show CDR1 as SGHVS and CDR2 as FQNEAQ. The CDR3 region is CASSLPTGLNTEAFF. The CDR3 region has the DNA TGTGCCAGCAGCTTACCTACAGGGTTGAACACTGAAGCTTTCTTT.

This clone came up a few times. This chain uses TRBV24-1 with TRBJ2-1; weak D call: TRBD2 (5 bases). This CDR3 has 13 amino acids. From germline, CDR1 is KGHDR and CDR2 SFDVKD. V dropped 4 bases and J dropped 10 bases, with 13 bases sitting between them. The CDR3 DNA is TGTGCCACCAGTGAGTCTCGGGATCAGGAGCAGTTCTTC. Amino acids: CATSESRDQEQFF.